A selection of T cell receptor beta chains follows, all from one sample in a study of blood T cell repertoires in COVID-19. The protocol was immunoSEQ multiplex PCR, while the TCRdb copy is restricted to in-frame clones and leaves out a portion. Of about 100,000 clones in the sample, around four fifths were seen once. The sample comprised peripheral blood. The receptors shown here come from a woman in her seventies with acute or convalescent COVID-19. Each CDR3 is given with its conserved first and last residue. The order of the fields is CDR3 protein, CDR3 DNA, J gene, V gene, D gene, clone size. A D gene is named only where the DNA matches it firmly. Clone sizes are given selectively: once, few, many, or a class where the clone is expanded.

CDR3aa: CASNSEDRGFTEAFF; CDR3nt: TGTGCCAGCAATTCCGAGGACAGGGGGTTCACTGAAGCTTTCTTT; j_gene: TRBJ1-1; v_gene: TRBV6-5; d_gene: TRBD1; abundance: .
CDR3aa: CASSIVTGGMNTEAFF; CDR3nt: TGTGCCAGTAGTATAGTTACAGGGGGGATGAACACTGAAGCTTTCTTT; j_gene: TRBJ1-1; v_gene: TRBV19; d_gene: TRBD1; abundance: .
CDR3aa: CSVVLGQANTEAFF; CDR3nt: TGCAGCGTCGTCCTGGGACAGGCGAACACTGAAGCTTTCTTT; j_gene: TRBJ1-1; v_gene: TRBV29-1; d_gene: TRBD1; abundance: .
CDR3aa: CSASLYSWSGNTIYF; CDR3nt: TGCAGTGCTAGTCTCTACAGCTGGTCTGGAAACACCATATATTTT; j_gene: TRBJ1-3; v_gene: TRBV20-1; d_gene: .; abundance: .
CDR3aa: CASSARAGGSNEQFF; CDR3nt: TGTGCCAGCAGCGCAAGAGCGGGGGGGTCCAATGAGCAGTTCTTC; j_gene: TRBJ2-1; v_gene: TRBV5-4; d_gene: TRBD2; abundance: .
CDR3aa: CASSPGQGFTEAFF; CDR3nt: TGTGCCAGCTCACCGGGACAGGGATTCACTGAAGCTTTCTTT; j_gene: TRBJ1-1; v_gene: TRBV18; d_gene: TRBD1; abundance: .
CDR3aa: CAISESQSVGYTF; CDR3nt: TGTGCCATCAGTGAGTCGCAGAGCGTGGGCTACACCTTC; j_gene: TRBJ1-2; v_gene: TRBV10-3; d_gene: .; abundance: .
CDR3aa: CASSLDPGEETQYF; CDR3nt: TGTGCCAGCAGCTTAGACCCCGGGGAAGAGACCCAGTACTTC; j_gene: TRBJ2-5; v_gene: TRBV7-3; d_gene: .; abundance: .
CDR3aa: CASSLPPSGKANYGYTF; CDR3nt: TGTGCCAGCAGCTTGCCCCCGTCGGGGAAAGCTAACTATGGCTACACCTTC; j_gene: TRBJ1-2; v_gene: TRBV5-4; d_gene: .; abundance: .
CDR3aa: CASSTGQDPLELFF; CDR3nt: TGTGCCAGCAGCACGGGACAGGACCCTCTAGAACTGTTTTTT; j_gene: TRBJ1-4; v_gene: TRBV7-9; d_gene: TRBD1; abundance: medium-sized
CDR3aa: CATSGQAQETQYF; CDR3nt: TGTGCCACCAGCGGGCAGGCCCAAGAGACCCAGTACTTC; j_gene: TRBJ2-5; v_gene: TRBV15; d_gene: .; abundance: once
CDR3aa: CASPQDGQGIPSTEAFF; CDR3nt: TGTGCCAGCCCCCAGGATGGACAGGGGATCCCGAGTACTGAAGCTTTCTTT; j_gene: TRBJ1-1; v_gene: TRBV21-1; d_gene: .; abundance: .
CDR3aa: CATSRVDREYQPQHF; CDR3nt: TGTGCCACCAGCAGAGTGGACAGGGAGTATCAGCCCCAGCATTTT; j_gene: TRBJ1-5; v_gene: TRBV15; d_gene: TRBD1; abundance: .
CDR3aa: CASSYTGFGEQYF; CDR3nt: TGTGCCAGCAGTTACACAGGGTTCGGAGAGCAGTACTTC; j_gene: TRBJ2-7; v_gene: TRBV6-6; d_gene: .; abundance: .
CDR3aa: CASRDRDYGYTF; CDR3nt: TGTGCCAGCAGAGACAGGGACTATGGCTACACCTTC; j_gene: TRBJ1-2; v_gene: TRBV6-5; d_gene: TRBD1; abundance: once
CDR3aa: CASSPGTSGRETQYF; CDR3nt: TGTGCCAGCAGCCCTGGGACTAGCGGGAGAGAGACCCAGTACTTC; j_gene: TRBJ2-5; v_gene: TRBV7-2; d_gene: TRBD2; abundance: .
CDR3aa: CASGLVHQRAPGELFF; CDR3nt: TGTGCTAGTGGTTTGGTACACCAGCGGGCGCCCGGGGAGCTGTTTTTT; j_gene: TRBJ2-2; v_gene: TRBV12-5; d_gene: .; abundance: .
CDR3aa: CATRNSMNTEAFF; CDR3nt: TGTGCCACCAGAAACTCAATGAACACTGAAGCTTTCTTT; j_gene: TRBJ1-1; v_gene: TRBV24-1; d_gene: .; abundance: .
CDR3aa: CASRGTSGGNTDTQYF; CDR3nt: TGTGCCAGCAGGGGGACTAGCGGGGGGAACACAGATACGCAGTATTTT; j_gene: TRBJ2-3; v_gene: TRBV21-1; d_gene: .; abundance: .
CDR3aa: CSVARGTGELFF; CDR3nt: TGCAGCGTCGCAAGGGGCACCGGGGAGCTGTTTTTT; j_gene: TRBJ2-2; v_gene: TRBV29-1; d_gene: .; abundance: .
CDR3aa: CATGQGVTQYF; CDR3nt: TGTGCCACAGGACAGGGGGTTACCCAGTACTTC; j_gene: TRBJ2-5; v_gene: TRBV2; d_gene: TRBD1; abundance: .
CDR3aa: CASSWTDNQPQHF; CDR3nt: TGTGCCAGTAGTTGGACAGACAATCAGCCCCAGCATTTT; j_gene: TRBJ1-5; v_gene: TRBV19; d_gene: .; abundance: .
CDR3aa: CASSPTLADSGNTIYF; CDR3nt: TGTGCCAGCTCTCCTACCTTGGCGGACTCTGGAAACACCATATATTTT; j_gene: TRBJ1-3; v_gene: TRBV18; d_gene: .; abundance: .
CDR3aa: CASSSGTGTLYEQYF; CDR3nt: TGTGCCAGCAGCTCGGGGACAGGAACCCTCTACGAGCAGTACTTC; j_gene: TRBJ2-7; v_gene: TRBV11-2; d_gene: TRBD1; abundance: .
CDR3aa: CAWSVGTNYGYTF; CDR3nt: TGTGCCTGGAGTGTTGGGACAAATTATGGCTACACCTTC; j_gene: TRBJ1-2; v_gene: TRBV30; d_gene: .; abundance: .
CDR3aa: CASSLSGRGVNTEAFF; CDR3nt: TGTGCCAGCAGTTTATCCGGGCGCGGGGTGAACACTGAAGCTTTCTTT; j_gene: TRBJ1-1; v_gene: TRBV27; d_gene: .; abundance: few
CDR3aa: CASSFPQYGYTF; CDR3nt: TGTGCCAGCAGTTTTCCCCAGTATGGCTACACCTTC; j_gene: TRBJ1-2; v_gene: TRBV12-3/TRBV12-4; d_gene: .; abundance: .
CDR3aa: CASSQTRQTGYTF; CDR3nt: TGTGCCAGCAGCCAGACACGACAGACTGGCTACACCTTC; j_gene: TRBJ1-2; v_gene: TRBV12-3/TRBV12-4; d_gene: .; abundance: .
CDR3aa: CASSYTSGGADTQYF; CDR3nt: TGTGCCAGCAGTTACACTAGCGGGGGGGCAGATACGCAGTATTTT; j_gene: TRBJ2-3; v_gene: TRBV6-2/TRBV6-3; d_gene: TRBD2; abundance: .
CDR3aa: CASRRNREETQYF; CDR3nt: TGTGCCAGTAGACGGAACAGGGAAGAGACCCAGTACTTC; j_gene: TRBJ2-5; v_gene: TRBV19; d_gene: .; abundance: .
CDR3aa: CASTHTSYGYTF; CDR3nt: TGTGCCAGCACCCACACCTCCTATGGCTACACCTTC; j_gene: TRBJ1-2; v_gene: TRBV6-5; d_gene: .; abundance: .
CDR3aa: CASSISSGEKLFF; CDR3nt: TGTGCCAGTAGTATCTCGTCGGGTGAAAAACTGTTTTTT; j_gene: TRBJ1-4; v_gene: TRBV19; d_gene: .; abundance: .
CDR3aa: CASGRQGWSTEAFF; CDR3nt: TGTGCTAGTGGCCGACAGGGTTGGAGCACTGAAGCTTTCTTT; j_gene: TRBJ1-1; v_gene: TRBV12-5; d_gene: TRBD1; abundance: once
CDR3aa: CASSPKAGGDEQYF; CDR3nt: TGTGCCAGCTCACCAAAAGCGGGGGGAGACGAGCAGTACTTC; j_gene: TRBJ2-7; v_gene: TRBV18; d_gene: TRBD2; abundance: .
CDR3aa: CASGAGAGAYEQYF; CDR3nt: TGCGCCAGCGGAGCAGGGGCTGGGGCCTACGAGCAGTACTTC; j_gene: TRBJ2-7; v_gene: TRBV5-1; d_gene: .; abundance: .
CDR3aa: CASSEGRVTRAFF; CDR3nt: TGTGCCAGCAGTGAAGGGAGGGTTACTCGGGCTTTCTTT; j_gene: TRBJ1-1; v_gene: TRBV6-1; d_gene: .; abundance: .
CDR3aa: CASSLGTGYSPLHF; CDR3nt: TGTGCCAGCAGCTTGGGGACAGGGTATTCACCCCTCCACTTT; j_gene: TRBJ1-6; v_gene: TRBV5-6; d_gene: TRBD1; abundance: .
CDR3aa: CASSDLPPGQVFRAFF; CDR3nt: TGTGCCAGCAGTGATCTTCCACCGGGACAGGTTTTTAGAGCTTTCTTT; j_gene: TRBJ1-1; v_gene: TRBV2; d_gene: TRBD1; abundance: .
CDR3aa: CASSDITGEKLFF; CDR3nt: TGTGCCAGCAGTGACATTACAGGGGAAAAACTGTTTTTT; j_gene: TRBJ1-4; v_gene: TRBV2; d_gene: .; abundance: .
CDR3aa: CATSRDVSYTGTSGLSRETQYF; CDR3nt: TGTGCCACCAGCAGAGATGTATCTTATACCGGGACTAGCGGTCTATCGAGGGAGACCCAGTACTTC; j_gene: TRBJ2-5; v_gene: TRBV15; d_gene: TRBD2; abundance: .
CDR3aa: CASSLGATGGQETQYF; CDR3nt: TGTGCCAGCAGCTTAGGGGCAACGGGGGGACAAGAGACCCAGTACTTC; j_gene: TRBJ2-5; v_gene: TRBV11-2; d_gene: TRBD2; abundance: few
CDR3aa: CASSLDRANTEAFF; CDR3nt: TGTGCCAGCAGCTTAGACAGGGCTAACACTGAAGCTTTCTTT; j_gene: TRBJ1-1; v_gene: TRBV7-2; d_gene: .; abundance: .
CDR3aa: CASSRAVAGAPQETQYF; CDR3nt: TGCGCCAGCAGCCGAGCTGTAGCGGGGGCCCCACAAGAGACCCAGTACTTC; j_gene: TRBJ2-5; v_gene: TRBV4-1; d_gene: TRBD2; abundance: .
CDR3aa: CASSFQIDTQYF; CDR3nt: TGTGCCAGCAGCTTCCAAATAGATACGCAGTATTTT; j_gene: TRBJ2-3; v_gene: TRBV7-2; d_gene: .; abundance: .